Below, one T cell receptor (beta chain) is given with its context. These data originate in a study of blood T cell repertoires in COVID-19. Study in general: Sources were T cells, B-cell-depleted T cells, or PBMCs; the material itself was cDNA or gDNA.

Trimming removed 1 base from V and 1 base from J, with 4 bases in between. Looked up from germline, CDR1 is SNHLY and CDR2 is FYNNEI. The CDR3 runs 14 residues. TCRdb's copy holds only in-frame clones and misses some; the assay was immunoSEQ multiplex PCR. The profile shows approximately 200,000 clones, roughly 88% of them singletons. Recruitment covered about two dozen US areas and drew participants whose ages spanned roughly 18 to 90 years. Cohort assignment relied on participant-reported clinical history. The study recruited exposed participants who had met a COVID-19 case within 2 weeks before entry.

Source material: PBMCs or T cells enriched from blood (not recorded which). V is TRBV2 and J is TRBJ2-2; no clear D. This receptor was identified in a woman younger than 45 who had been exposed to COVID-19. The CDR3 spells CASSEEQNTGELFF. The DNA of the CDR3 is TGTGCCAGCAGTGAAGAACAGAACACCGGGGAGCTGTTTTTT.